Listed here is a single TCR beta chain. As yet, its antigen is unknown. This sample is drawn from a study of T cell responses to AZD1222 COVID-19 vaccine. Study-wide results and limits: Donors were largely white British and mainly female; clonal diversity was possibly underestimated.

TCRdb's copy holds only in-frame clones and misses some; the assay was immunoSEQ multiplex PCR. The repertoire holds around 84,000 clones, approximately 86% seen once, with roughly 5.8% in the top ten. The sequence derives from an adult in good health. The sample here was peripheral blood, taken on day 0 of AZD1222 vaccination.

CDR3 sequence: CASSLSRDGEQYF. The CDR3 region has the DNA TGTGCCAGCAGTTTATCGAGGGACGGCGAGCAGTACTTC. V usage is TRBV27 and J usage is TRBJ2-7; possibly TRBD1 or TRBD2 for D (5 bases each). V was cut by 0 bases and J by 6 bases, with 9 bases left in between. The CDR3 has 13 amino acids. In germline, CDR1 is MNHEY, CDR2 SMNVEV (reference sequence).